A selection of T cell receptor beta chains follows, all from one sample in a study of cytomegalovirus exposure and HLA in healthy donors. Sequencing was performed with immunoSEQ multiplex PCR; in TCRdb, only in-frame clones are kept and a portion is missing. The data show around 62,000 clones, with about three quarters seen just once and roughly a tenth held by the top ten. Sample: PBMCs. All receptors derive from a man aged 40-49 years in good health and CMV-seronegative. CDR3s include the opening cysteine and the closing phenylalanine or tryptophan. D genes are given only for firm matches. Part of the rows lack a size; the others show once, few, many or a class for expanded clones.

TRBJ1-2	NA	TRBV9	TRBD1	TGTGCCAGCAGCGCGGGACAGGGCATAGACTATGGCTACACCTTC	CASSAGQGIDYGYTF
TRBJ1-5	NA	TRBV19	NA	TGTGCCAGTAGTCTTCCGTACGGGAATCAGCCCCAGCATTTT	CASSLPYGNQPQHF
TRBJ2-2	NA	TRBV4-1	NA	TGCGCCAGCAGCCAATCGGAGACCACCGGGGAGCTGTTTTTT	CASSQSETTGELFF
TRBJ1-5	NA	TRBV5-1	TRBD1	TGCGCCAGCAGCTTGGGACAGGGAGGACAACCCCAGCATTTT	CASSLGQGGQPQHF
TRBJ2-3	NA	TRBV7-9	TRBD2	TGTGCCAGCAGCTTAGATAATCGGGGAGCGGGGGGTACAGATACGCAGTATTTT	CASSLDNRGAGGTDTQYF
TRBJ1-1	NA	TRBV28	NA	TGTGCCAGCAGGACTGCGGGACGGAGGAACACTGAAGCTTTCTTT	CASRTAGRRNTEAFF
TRBJ2-1	NA	TRBV27	TRBD2	TGTGCCAGCATCCTGTCGTCCCTGGGACTAGCGGGGGGCCCTCTTCCCTACAATGAGCAGTTCTTC	CASILSSLGLAGGPLPYNEQFF
TRBJ2-1	NA	TRBV29-1	TRBD2	TGCAGCGTTGAGTCGGGGGGAACCTACAATGAGCAGTTCTTC	CSVESGGTYNEQFF
TRBJ1-6	NA	TRBV2	NA	TGTGCCAGCAGTGAAGAGGGGGTGCATAATTCACCCCTCCACTTT	CASSEEGVHNSPLHF
TRBJ1-2	NA	TRBV5-1	NA	TGCGCCAGCAGATTGACAGCTAACTATGGCTACACCTTC	CASRLTANYGYTF
TRBJ1-2	NA	TRBV19	TRBD1	TGTGCCAGTAGTATAAATGGACAGGGGGCTCAAGGCTACACCTTC	CASSINGQGAQGYTF
TRBJ2-7	NA	TRBV10-3	NA	TGTGCCATCAGCCAGGACAGACTGAGCTCCTACGAGCAGTACTTC	CAISQDRLSSYEQYF
TRBJ1-2	few	TRBV11-2	NA	TGTGCCAGCACCCTTGCGGGGGATGGCTACACCTTC	CASTLAGDGYTF
TRBJ1-1	few	TRBV5-6	TRBD1	TGTGCCAGCAGCTTTGGTAGGGGGCCGGCTCCGTCTTTCTTT	CASSFGRGPAPSFF
TRBJ2-1	NA	TRBV5-4	NA	TGTGCCAGCAGCTCCGCAACGGGAAATGAGCAGTTCTTC	CASSSATGNEQFF
TRBJ2-2	NA	TRBV5-4	TRBD2	TGTGCCAGCAGCCTCCCCACTAGCGGGAGGAACACCGGGGAGCTGTTTTTT	CASSLPTSGRNTGELFF
TRBJ2-7	NA	TRBV5-4	NA	TGTGCCAGCAGCTTGGGAGGCAGGGGTGCCTACGAGCAGTACTTC	CASSLGGRGAYEQYF
TRBJ2-3	NA	TRBV27	TRBD2	TGTGCCAGCAGGCTAGCGGGGGGTGATACGCAGTATTTT	CASRLAGGDTQYF
TRBJ2-3	NA	TRBV28	TRBD2	TGTGCCAGCAGTTTACGTGGGACTAGCGCTAGCACAGATACGCAGTATTTT	CASSLRGTSASTDTQYF
TRBJ2-1	NA	TRBV7-3	NA	TGTGCCAGCAGCGCCCTTCTCGGGACAAATGAGCAGTTCTTC	CASSALLGTNEQFF
TRBJ1-2	NA	TRBV18	NA	TGTGCCAGCTCCACGAGTTTCAACTATGGCTACACCTTC	CASSTSFNYGYTF
TRBJ2-5	NA	TRBV6-1	TRBD2	TGTGCCAGCAGTGAAGGGATAGCGGGGGGGACAGAGACCCAGTACTTC	CASSEGIAGGTETQYF
TRBJ1-5	NA	TRBV27	TRBD1	TGTGCCAGCAGTTCAGGGGGCTGGCAGCCCCAGCATTTT	CASSSGGWQPQHF
TRBJ2-6	NA	TRBV15	TRBD1	TGTGCCACCAGCAGAGAAGGGACAGGGTTCGGAGCCAACGTCCTGACTTTC	CATSREGTGFGANVLTF
TRBJ2-7	NA	TRBV9	NA	TGTGCCAGCAGCGTAGGGGTAGCAACGACCTACGAGCAGTACTTC	CASSVGVATTYEQYF
TRBJ2-3	NA	TRBV5-6	TRBD2	TGTGCCAGCAGCCACCCTAGCGGGACTAGCACAGATACGCAGTATTTT	CASSHPSGTSTDTQYF
TRBJ2-7	NA	TRBV5-6	NA	TGTACCAGCAGCTTAGGTCAGGGCTCCTACGAGCAGTACTTC	CTSSLGQGSYEQYF
TRBJ2-3	NA	TRBV6-1	NA	TGTGCCAGCCAAAAACTTAACACAGATACGCAGTATTTT	CASQKLNTDTQYF
TRBJ2-3	NA	TRBV27	TRBD1	TGTGCCAGTCCGGGACAGGGTTTTAAAATCACAGATACGCAGTATTTT	CASPGQGFKITDTQYF
TRBJ2-2	NA	TRBV7-3	NA	TGTGCCAGCAGCCCGAGGGGGGGTTATACCGGGGAGCTGTTTTTT	CASSPRGGYTGELFF
TRBJ2-1	NA	TRBV29-1	NA	TGCAGCGTTGAAGGTTTCGGGTATGAGCAGTTCTTC	CSVEGFGYEQFF
TRBJ2-7	NA	TRBV5-1	NA	TGCGCCAGCAGCTTGAACTCGTTGTCCTACGAGCAGTACTTC	CASSLNSLSYEQYF
TRBJ1-4	NA	TRBV15	TRBD1	TGTGCCACCAGCAGGACAGGGGTCAGTGAAAAACTGTTTTTT	CATSRTGVSEKLFF
TRBJ2-7	NA	TRBV11-2	NA	TGTGCCAGCAGCTCCGTGTGGGCGGGTCGGCTCGCCTACGAGCAGTACTTC	CASSSVWAGRLAYEQYF
TRBJ1-4	few	TRBV5-1	TRBD1	TGCGCCAGCAGCCCATCAGGGGGCCCCAATGAAAAACTGTTTTTT	CASSPSGGPNEKLFF
TRBJ2-3	NA	TRBV9	NA	TGTGCCAGCAGCGTAGCTGCAGGGGTGGGTCAGTATTTT	CASSVAAGVGQYF
TRBJ1-4	NA	TRBV13	NA	TGTGCCAGCAGCTTTCGTCGGCGACTTACTGAAAAACTGTTTTTT	CASSFRRRLTEKLFF
TRBJ1-5	NA	TRBV19	TRBD1	TGTGCCAGTAGTATGAGGCGACAGGGCTTCTATCAGCCCCAGCATTTT	CASSMRRQGFYQPQHF
TRBJ1-6	NA	TRBV6-1	TRBD1	TGTGCCAGCGGAAAAACAGGGGGCGATTCACCCCTCCACTTT	CASGKTGGDSPLHF
TRBJ2-2	NA	TRBV28	TRBD1	TGTGCCAGCAGTTCGACAGGGGATACCGGGGAGCTGTTTTTT	CASSSTGDTGELFF
TRBJ2-3	NA	TRBV11-3	NA	TGTGCCAGCAGCTTTGGGGGTAGCGGCACCACAGATACGCAGTATTTT	CASSFGGSGTTDTQYF
TRBJ2-5	NA	TRBV10-3	TRBD2	TGTGCCACCTTAAGCGGGAGGATCCAGTACTTC	CATLSGRIQYF
TRBJ1-6	NA	TRBV12-5	NA	TGTGCTAGTGGTTTTTCTCGGTCGAGCTCCTATAATTCACCCCTCCACTTT	CASGFSRSSSYNSPLHF
TRBJ2-5	NA	TRBV28	NA	TGTGCCAGCAGCCTCGTGGGGCTACAAGAGACCCAGTACTTC	CASSLVGLQETQYF
TRBJ1-3	NA	TRBV5-1	TRBD1	TGCGCCAGCAGCTTGGTTTCAGGGGGCTCTGGAAACACCATATATTTT	CASSLVSGGSGNTIYF
TRBJ2-5	once	TRBV5-8	NA	TGTGCCAGCAGCCCCCCGGAGCGAGCGATAGAGACCCAGTACTTC	CASSPPERAIETQYF
TRBJ2-1	NA	TRBV11-3	TRBD1	TGTGCCAGCAGCTTGGGACAGGGAGGCAATGAGCAGTTCTTC	CASSLGQGGNEQFF
TRBJ2-2	NA	TRBV7-8	TRBD2	TGTGCCAGCGGAGATGGCAGGCGGGGGGGAACGAACACCGGGGAGCTGTTTTTT	CASGDGRRGGTNTGELFF
TRBJ2-3	few	TRBV5-4	NA	TGTGCCAGCAGCTTGGCTATGAATGCCGCAACAGATACGCAGTATTTT	CASSLAMNAATDTQYF
TRBJ2-7	NA	TRBV4-1	TRBD1	TGCGCCAGCAGCCCCAGCCAGGGGGTTCCCTACGAGCAGTACTTC	CASSPSQGVPYEQYF
TRBJ2-3	few	TRBV6-5	TRBD2	TGTGCCAGCAGTGGACTAGCGGGGGGGCCAGATACGCAGTATTTT	CASSGLAGGPDTQYF